These 4 T cell receptor beta chains were all obtained from the same sample, sequenced in a study of T cells in Graves' hyperthyroidism and ophthalmopathy. TCR beta CDR3 sequences were amplified from RNA transcripts. The primer set for the first-round RT-PCR of the TCR CDR3 was HTBI. TCRdb reanalysed the multiplex PCR reads using MiXCR and keeps one entry per CDR3 protein. The sample has over 250,000 distinct CDR3 sequences; approximately 17% are singletons. The sequenced sample consisted of blood. These receptors all come from a woman between 55 and 75 years old with Graves' ophthalmopathy.

The sample holds many counts of this clonotype. The V gene is TRBV12-3 or TRBV12-4, the J gene TRBJ2-7; weak D call: TRBD1 (6 bases). The CDR3 is 13 amino acids. The ends were cut back, 6 bases at V and 6 bases at J, with 15 bases in the middle. As DNA, the CDR3 is TGTGCCAGCAGGCCTACAGGGAGATCCGAGCAGTACTTC. This gives the protein CASRPTGRSEQYF.

The chain has TRBV14 and TRBJ2-2, with unresolved D. Germline CDR1 reads SGHDN; CDR2 reads FVKESK. There are 14 residues in the CDR3. The germline V and J ends were trimmed by 5 bases and 0 bases, with 7 bases remaining between them. CDR3 DNA sequence: TGTGCCAGCAGCGAAGGACCGAACACCGGGGAGCTGTTTTTT. Translation gives CASSEGPNTGELFF.

In its sample, this clonotype was seen many times. CDR3 region: CASSLYSSGTEAFF. In DNA form, the CDR3 reads TGCGCCAGCAGCTTGTACTCCTCAGGCACTGAAGCTTTCTTT. V gene TRBV5-1 combines with J gene TRBJ1-1; unclear D gene. Trimming took 1 base from V and 4 from J, leaving 11 bases between them. The germline CDR1 and CDR2 sequences are SGHRS and YFSETQ. CDR3 size: 14 residues.

This chain uses TRBV19 with TRBJ2-1; TRBD2 aligns across 13 bases. This CDR3 region has 18 residues. CDR1 and CDR2 (germline): LNHDA, SQIVND (reference sequence). The ends lost 1 base at V and 9 bases at J; junction bases unmatched: 12. The DNA for the CDR3 is TGTGCCAGTAGTATAGGCCCTCCAACTAGCGGGAGGGCCGGTGAGCAGTTCTTC. Translated, it gives CASSIGPPTSGRAGEQFF.